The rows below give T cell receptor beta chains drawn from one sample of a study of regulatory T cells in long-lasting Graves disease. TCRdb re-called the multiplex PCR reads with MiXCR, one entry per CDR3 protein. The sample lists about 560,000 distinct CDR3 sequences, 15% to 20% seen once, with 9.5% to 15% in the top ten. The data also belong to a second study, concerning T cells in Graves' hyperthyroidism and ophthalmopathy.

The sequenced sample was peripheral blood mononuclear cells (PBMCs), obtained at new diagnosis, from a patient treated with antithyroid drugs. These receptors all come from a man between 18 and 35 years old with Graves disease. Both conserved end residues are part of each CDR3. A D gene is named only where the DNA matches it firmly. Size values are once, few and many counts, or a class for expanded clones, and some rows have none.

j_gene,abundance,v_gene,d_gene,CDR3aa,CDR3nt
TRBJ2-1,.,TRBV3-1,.,CASSQAQRSIHYNEQFF,TGTGCCAGCAGCCAAGCACAGAGGTCTATACATTACAATGAGCAGTTCTTC
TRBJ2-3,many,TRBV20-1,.,CSASRGAGTDTQYF,TGCAGTGCTTCCCGGGGGGCCGGCACAGATACGCAGTATTTT
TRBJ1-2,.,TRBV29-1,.,CSVDLTGYGYTF,TGCAGCGTTGATCTTACGGGTTATGGCTACACCTTC
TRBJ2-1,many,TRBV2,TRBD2,CASSEVLAGGHNEQFF,TGTGCCAGCAGTGAAGTTTTGGCGGGAGGACACAATGAGCAGTTCTTC
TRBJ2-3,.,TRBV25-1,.,CASSGTGHIFTDTQYF,TGTGCCAGCAGTGGGACGGGACATATCTTCACAGATACGCAGTATTTT
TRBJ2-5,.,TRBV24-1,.,CATSEGADSSVSETQYF,TGTGCCACCAGTGAAGGTGCGGACAGCTCGGTATCGGAGACCCAGTACTTC
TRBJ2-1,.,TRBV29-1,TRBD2,CSGAGGVGNEQFF,TGCAGCGGAGCGGGAGGGGTGGGGAATGAGCAGTTCTTC
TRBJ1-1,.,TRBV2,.,CASSFTTITEAFF,TGTGCCAGCAGCTTCACTACGATAACTGAAGCTTTCTTT
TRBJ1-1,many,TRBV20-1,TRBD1,CSALTGENTEAFF,TGCAGTGCTCTGACAGGGGAGAACACTGAAGCTTTCTTT
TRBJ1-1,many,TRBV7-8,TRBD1,CASSAGGLNTEAFF,TGTGCCAGCAGCGCAGGGGGATTGAACACTGAAGCTTTCTTT
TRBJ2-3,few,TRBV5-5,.,CASSLDGTRDTQYF,TGTGCCAGCAGCTTGGATGGCACGCGGGATACGCAGTATTTT
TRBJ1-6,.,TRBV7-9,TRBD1,CASSLGDRTGFSPLHF,TGTGCCAGCAGCTTGGGCGACCGGACAGGTTTTTCACCCCTCCACTTT
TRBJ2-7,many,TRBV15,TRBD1,CATSRSRDSYEQYF,TGTGCCACCAGCAGAAGCCGGGACAGTTACGAGCAGTACTTC
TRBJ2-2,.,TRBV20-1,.,CSARVGGGSGELFF,TGCAGTGCTAGAGTGGGGGGAGGATCCGGGGAGCTGTTTTTT
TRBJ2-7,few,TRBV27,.,CASSTGLEQYF,TGTGCCAGCAGTACAGGGCTCGAGCAGTACTTC
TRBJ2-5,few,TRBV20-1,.,CSARVLGIQGTQYF,TGCAGTGCTAGAGTCCTTGGGATCCAAGGGACCCAGTACTTC
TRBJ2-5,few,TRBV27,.,CASSIGVSGETQYF,TGTGCCAGCAGTATAGGGGTCAGTGGGGAGACCCAGTACTTC
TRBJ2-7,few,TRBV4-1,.,CASSPRITVSEQYF,TGCGCCAGCAGCCCGAGAATCACCGTAAGCGAGCAGTACTTC
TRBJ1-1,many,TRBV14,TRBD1,CASRTGGGTEAFF,TGTGCCAGTAGGACAGGAGGAGGCACTGAAGCTTTCTTT
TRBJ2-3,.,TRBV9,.,CASSPGGTLRADTQYF,TGTGCCAGCAGCCCAGGAGGGACCCTTCGCGCAGATACGCAGTATTTT
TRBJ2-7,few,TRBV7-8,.,CASSFGQYEQYF,TGTGCCAGCAGCTTCGGACAGTACGAGCAGTACTTC
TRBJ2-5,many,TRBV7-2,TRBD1,CASSRIRTGVYQETQYF,TGTGCCAGCAGCCGAATTAGGACAGGGGTGTACCAAGAGACCCAGTACTTC
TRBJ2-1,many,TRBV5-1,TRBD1,CASSGRQGAGEQFF,TGCGCCAGCAGCGGGAGGCAGGGGGCGGGTGAGCAGTTCTTC
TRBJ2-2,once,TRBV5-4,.,CASSLRFQNTGELFF,TGTGCCAGCAGCTTGAGGTTCCAGAACACCGGGGAGCTGTTTTTT